These 8 T cell receptor beta chains were sequenced from one sample in a study of T cells in Graves' hyperthyroidism and ophthalmopathy. From RNA transcripts, TCR beta CDR3 regions were amplified. The study used the HTBI primer set for a first-round RT-PCR of the TCR CDR3. A single record per CDR3 protein comes from TCRdb applying MiXCR to the multiplex PCR reads. The sample holds some 500,000 distinct CDR3 sequences, around 15% seen once. Material: blood. All receptors come from a woman between 18 and 29 years old with Graves' hyperthyroidism.

This clonotype has just a few counts. The CDR3 DNA reads TGTGCCAGCATGTGGGGCAGGGAGGATTCACCCCTCCACTTT. Translating gives CASMWGREDSPLHF. The rearrangement links TRBV25-1 to TRBJ1-6; tentative D call: TRBD1 (5 bases). CDR3 length: 14 amino acids. The germline V gene encodes CDR1 MGHDK and CDR2 SYGVNS. Trimming cost V 7 bases and J 8 bases, with 15 bases left between them.

This clonotype showed up just a few times. V usage is TRBV20-1 and J usage is TRBJ1-1; D not resolved. Germline loops: CDR1 DFQATT, CDR2 SNEGSKA (reference sequence). V was trimmed by 7 bases and J by 2 bases, leaving 11 bases between them. This CDR3 spans 12 amino acids. The CDR3 reads CSGVAGNTEAFF. CDR3 DNA: TGCAGTGGGGTGGCGGGCAACACTGAAGCTTTCTTT.

This clonotype came up many times. J is TRBJ1-1 and V is TRBV29-1, with D perhaps TRBD1 (6 bases). Germline V gives CDR1 SQVTM, CDR2 ANQGSEA. The CDR3 contains 10 residues. V gave up 3 bases and J gave up 10 bases, with 9 bases separating them. The CDR3 DNA reads as TGCAGCGTTGACCTGGGGGCAGCTTTCTTT. This translates into CSVDLGAAFF.

This clonotype was seen ten or more times. The rearrangement joins TRBV18 to TRBJ2-5, with D possibly matching TRBD2 (6 bases). Germline values: CDR1 KGHSH, CDR2 LQKENI. The CDR3 runs 14 residues. Trimming shortened V by 5 bases and J by 2 bases, and 12 bases separated the two germline ends. The CDR3 sequence: CASSAGTPQETQYF. The CDR3 bases are TGTGCCAGCTCAGCCGGGACTCCGCAAGAGACCCAGTACTTC.

Many counts were recorded for this clonotype. This chain uses TRBV27 with TRBJ2-3; perhaps TRBD2 as D (6 bases). Per the germline V gene, CDR1 is MNHEY and CDR2 is SMNVEV (reference sequence). The germline V and J ends were trimmed by 1 base and 1 base, with 15 bases remaining between them. The CDR3 sequence is 17 residues long. The chain's CDR3 is CASSLLSSSDGTDTQYF. DNA of the CDR3: TGTGCCAGCAGTTTATTAAGCTCTAGCGACGGCACAGATACGCAGTATTTT.

This clonotype was seen repeatedly, ten times or more. The rearrangement links TRBV12-5 to TRBJ2-3; D is unclear. Germline CDR1 and CDR2: LGHNT and FRNRAP. V lost 5 bases and J 3 bases, leaving 9 bases between the germline ends. The CDR3 contains 13 residues. The CDR3 loop reads CASGATRTDTQYF. CDR3 nucleotide sequence: TGTGCTAGTGGTGCGACGCGAACAGATACGCAGTATTTT.

This clonotype has a handful of counts. Possible read error: a much larger clone is one base away. This chain connects TRBV5-6 to TRBJ2-7; D ambiguous. The germline CDR1 and CDR2 sequences are SGHDT and YYEEEE. The ends were cut back, 2 bases at V and 2 bases at J, with 5 bases in the middle. The CDR3 runs 12 residues. The CDR3 loop reads CASSFGTYEQYF. CDR3 bases: TGTGCCAGCAGCTTTGGGACCTACGAGCAGTACTTC.

The chain recombines TRBV6-2 or TRBV6-3 with TRBJ2-7, with 14 bases matching TRBD2. The CDR3 is 16 amino acids. CDR1 and CDR2 (germline): MNHEY, SVGEGT. J gave up 4 bases and V 4 bases, and 6 bases lay outside the gene matches. The CDR3 coding sequence is TGTGCCAGCAGTTCCTCACGACTAGCGGGAGGGTACGAGCAGTACTTC. As protein: CASSSSRLAGGYEQYF.